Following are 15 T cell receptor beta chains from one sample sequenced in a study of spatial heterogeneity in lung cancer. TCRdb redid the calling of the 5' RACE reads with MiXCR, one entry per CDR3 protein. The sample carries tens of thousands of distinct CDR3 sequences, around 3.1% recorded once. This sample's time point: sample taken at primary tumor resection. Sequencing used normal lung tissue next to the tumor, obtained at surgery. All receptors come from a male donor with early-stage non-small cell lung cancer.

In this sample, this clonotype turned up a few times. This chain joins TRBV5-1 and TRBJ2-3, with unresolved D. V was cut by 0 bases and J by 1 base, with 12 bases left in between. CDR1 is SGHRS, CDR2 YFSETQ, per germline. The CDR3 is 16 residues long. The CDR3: CASSLGSSIGTDTQYF. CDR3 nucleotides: TGCGCCAGCAGCTTGGGGAGTTCGATCGGCACAGATACGCAGTATTTT.

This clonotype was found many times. DNA of the CDR3: TGTGCCAGCAGCCCCGCTCTAAATACGCAGTATTTT. Encoded protein: CASSPALNTQYF. V gene TRBV14 combines with J gene TRBJ2-3; D remains unclear. The CDR3 consists of 12 residues. Germline lookup yields CDR1 SGHDN and CDR2 FVKESK. Trimming removed 4 bases from V and 7 bases from J, with 9 bases in between.

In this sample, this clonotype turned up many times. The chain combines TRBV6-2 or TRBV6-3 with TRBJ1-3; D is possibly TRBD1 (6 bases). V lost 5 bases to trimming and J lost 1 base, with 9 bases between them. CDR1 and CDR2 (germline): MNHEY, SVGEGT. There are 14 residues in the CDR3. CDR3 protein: CASSKQGSGNTIYF. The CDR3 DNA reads TGTGCCAGCAGTAAACAGGGATCTGGAAACACCATATATTTT.

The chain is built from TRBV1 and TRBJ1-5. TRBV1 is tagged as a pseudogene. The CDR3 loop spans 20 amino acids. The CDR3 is CTSSQEYVEGLGASNQPQHF. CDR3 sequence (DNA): TGCACCAGCAGCCAAGAATACGTAGAAGGGCTCGGAGCGAGCAATCAGCCCCAGCATTTT.

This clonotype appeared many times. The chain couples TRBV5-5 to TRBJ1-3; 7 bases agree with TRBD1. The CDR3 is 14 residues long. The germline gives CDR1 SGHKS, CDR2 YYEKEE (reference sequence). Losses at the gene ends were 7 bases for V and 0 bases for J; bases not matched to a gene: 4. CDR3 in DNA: TGTGCCAGCGAGGGGGCAGCCTCTGGAAACACCATATATTTT. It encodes CASEGAASGNTIYF.

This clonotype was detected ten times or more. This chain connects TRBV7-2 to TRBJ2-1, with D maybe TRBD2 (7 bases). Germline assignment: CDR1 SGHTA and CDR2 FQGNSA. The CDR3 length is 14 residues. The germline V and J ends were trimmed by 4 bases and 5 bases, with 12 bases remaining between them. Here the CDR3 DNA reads TGTGCCAGCAGCTCACAGGGAGGGGACAATGAGCAGTTCTTC. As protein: CASSSQGGDNEQFF.

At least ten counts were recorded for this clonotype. This CDR3 is CASQLGQNTEAFF. CDR3 bases: TGTGCCAGTCAGCTCGGACAGAACACTGAAGCTTTCTTT. This chain links TRBV2 with TRBJ1-1; D possibly corresponds to TRBD1 (5 bases). This CDR3 region has 13 residues. V lost 9 bases, J lost 1 base, and 12 bases lay in between. Per the germline V gene, CDR1 is SNHLY and CDR2 is FYNNEI.

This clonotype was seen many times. The CDR3 spells CASSLSGANVLTF. CDR3 bases: TGTGCCAGCAGTTTAAGTGGGGCCAACGTCCTGACTTTC. The gene calls are TRBV12-3 or TRBV12-4 and TRBJ2-6; no clear D gene. V gave up 2 bases and J gave up 3 bases, with 2 bases separating them. This CDR3 is built from 13 residues.

Here the CDR3 reads CASSQGTVAGELFF. CDR3 DNA: TGCGCCAGCAGCCAAGGGACGGTAGCCGGGGAGCTGTTTTTT. This chain uses TRBV4-1 with TRBJ2-2; D gene ambiguous. V lost 1 base, J lost 6 bases, and 9 bases lay in between. Germline CDR1 MGHRA, CDR2 YSYEKL. CDR3 size: 14 residues.

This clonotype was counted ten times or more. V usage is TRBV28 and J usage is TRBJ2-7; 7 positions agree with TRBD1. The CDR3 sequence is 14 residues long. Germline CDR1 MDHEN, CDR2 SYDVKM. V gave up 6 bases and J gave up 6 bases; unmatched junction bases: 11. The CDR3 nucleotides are TGTGCCAGCAGAACCGGGACAGTCGGATCCGAGCAGTACTTC. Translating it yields CASRTGTVGSEQYF.

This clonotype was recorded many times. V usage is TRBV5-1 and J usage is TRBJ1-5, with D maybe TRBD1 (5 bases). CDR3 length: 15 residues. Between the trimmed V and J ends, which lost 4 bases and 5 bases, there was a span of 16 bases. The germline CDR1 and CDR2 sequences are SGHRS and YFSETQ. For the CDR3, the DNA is TGCGCCAGCAGCCTCCCCGGGGCCGGGGATCAGCCCCAGCATTTT. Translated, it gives CASSLPGAGDQPQHF.

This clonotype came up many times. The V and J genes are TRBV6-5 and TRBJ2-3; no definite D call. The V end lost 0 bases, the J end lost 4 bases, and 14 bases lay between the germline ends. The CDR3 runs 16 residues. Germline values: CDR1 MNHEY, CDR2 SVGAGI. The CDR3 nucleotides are TGTGCCAGCAGTTACTCTAAAGAGGACCTTTCAGATACGCAGTATTTT. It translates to CASSYSKEDLSDTQYF.

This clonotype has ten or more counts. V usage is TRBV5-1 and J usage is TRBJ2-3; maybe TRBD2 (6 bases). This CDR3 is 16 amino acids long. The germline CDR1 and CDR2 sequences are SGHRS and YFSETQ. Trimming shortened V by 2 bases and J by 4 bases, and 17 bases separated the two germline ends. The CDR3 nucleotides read TGCGCCAGCAGCTTAACGAGAGCGTCGGGGGCAGATACGCAGTATTTT. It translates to CASSLTRASGADTQYF.

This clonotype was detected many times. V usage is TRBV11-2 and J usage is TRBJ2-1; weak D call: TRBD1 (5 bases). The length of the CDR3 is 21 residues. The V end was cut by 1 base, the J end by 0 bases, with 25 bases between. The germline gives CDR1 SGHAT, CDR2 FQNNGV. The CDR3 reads CASSLGHKKTGRNTSYNEQFF. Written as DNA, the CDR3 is TGTGCCAGCAGCTTAGGACACAAGAAAACAGGACGGAATACCTCCTACAATGAGCAGTTCTTC.

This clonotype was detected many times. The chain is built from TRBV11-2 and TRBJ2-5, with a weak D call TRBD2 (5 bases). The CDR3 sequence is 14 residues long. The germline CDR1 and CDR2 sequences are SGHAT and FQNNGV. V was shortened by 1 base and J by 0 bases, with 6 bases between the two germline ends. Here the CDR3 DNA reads TGTGCCAGCAGCTTAGCTAGCTACCAAGAGACCCAGTACTTC. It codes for CASSLASYQETQYF.